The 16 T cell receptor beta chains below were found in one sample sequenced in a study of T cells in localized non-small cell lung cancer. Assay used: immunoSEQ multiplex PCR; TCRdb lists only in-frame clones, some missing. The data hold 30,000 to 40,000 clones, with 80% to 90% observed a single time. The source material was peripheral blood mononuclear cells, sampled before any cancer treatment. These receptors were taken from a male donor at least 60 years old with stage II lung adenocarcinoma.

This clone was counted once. CDR3 nucleotides: TGTGCCAGCAGCGACAGGGGGCCCGATGAGCAGTTCTTC. As protein: CASSDRGPDEQFF. The J gene is TRBJ2-1, the V gene TRBV7-2; the match to TRBD1 covers 10 bases. Germline V lookup: CDR1 SGHTA, CDR2 FQGNSA. The V and J ends lost 5 bases and 8 bases, in that order; junction bases with no gene match: 3. The CDR3 has 13 residues.

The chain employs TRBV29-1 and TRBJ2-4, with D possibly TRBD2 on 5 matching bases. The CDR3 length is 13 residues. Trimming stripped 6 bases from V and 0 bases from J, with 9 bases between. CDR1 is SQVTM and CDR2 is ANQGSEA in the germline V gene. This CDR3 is CSVGDLAKNIQYF. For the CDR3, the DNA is TGCAGCGTGGGAGATTTAGCCAAAAACATTCAGTACTTC.

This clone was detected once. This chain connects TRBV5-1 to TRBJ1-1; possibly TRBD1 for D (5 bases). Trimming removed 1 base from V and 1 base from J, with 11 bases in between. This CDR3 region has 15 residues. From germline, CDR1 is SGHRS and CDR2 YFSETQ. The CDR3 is CASSLLGQGNTEAFF. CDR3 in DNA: TGCGCCAGCAGCTTGTTAGGGCAGGGGAACACTGAAGCTTTCTTT.

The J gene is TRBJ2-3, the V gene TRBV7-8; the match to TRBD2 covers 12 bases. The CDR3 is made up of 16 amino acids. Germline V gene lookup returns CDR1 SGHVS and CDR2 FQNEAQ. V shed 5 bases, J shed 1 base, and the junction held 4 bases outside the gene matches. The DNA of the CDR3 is TGTGCCAGCAGCCCTTGGACTAGCGGGGGCACAGATACGCAGTATTTT. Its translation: CASSPWTSGGTDTQYF.

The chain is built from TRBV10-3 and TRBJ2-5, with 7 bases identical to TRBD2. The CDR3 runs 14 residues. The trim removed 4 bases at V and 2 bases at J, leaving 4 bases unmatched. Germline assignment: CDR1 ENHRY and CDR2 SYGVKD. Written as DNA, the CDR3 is TGTGCCATCAGTGGCGGGGGTCATCAAGAGACCCAGTACTTC. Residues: CAISGGGHQETQYF.

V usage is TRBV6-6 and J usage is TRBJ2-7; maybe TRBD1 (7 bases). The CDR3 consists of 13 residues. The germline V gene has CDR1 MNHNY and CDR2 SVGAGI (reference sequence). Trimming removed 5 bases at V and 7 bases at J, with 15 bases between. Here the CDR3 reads CASSPTTGREQYF. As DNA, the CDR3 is TGTGCCAGCAGTCCTACGACAGGGAGGGAGCAGTACTTC.

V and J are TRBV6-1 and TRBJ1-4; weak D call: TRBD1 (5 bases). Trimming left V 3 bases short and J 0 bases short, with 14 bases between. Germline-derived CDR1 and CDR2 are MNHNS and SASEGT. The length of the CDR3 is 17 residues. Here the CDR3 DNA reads TGTGCCAGCAGTGACCCAGGGTCTCTCGCAACTAATGAAAAACTGTTTTTT. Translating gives CASSDPGSLATNEKLFF.

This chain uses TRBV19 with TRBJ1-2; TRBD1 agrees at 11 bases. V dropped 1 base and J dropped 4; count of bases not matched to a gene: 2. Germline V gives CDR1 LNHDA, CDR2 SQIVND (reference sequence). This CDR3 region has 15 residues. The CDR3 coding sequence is TGTGCCAGTAGTATAGGGACAGGGGGCGCCTATGGCTACACCTTC. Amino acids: CASSIGTGGAYGYTF. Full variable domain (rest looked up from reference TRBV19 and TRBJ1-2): DGGITQSPKYLFRKEGQNVTLSCEQNLNHDAMYWYRQDPGQGLRLIYYSQIVNDFQKGDIAEGYSVSREKKESFPLTVTSAQKNPTAFYLCASSIGTGGAYGYTFGSGTRLTVV.

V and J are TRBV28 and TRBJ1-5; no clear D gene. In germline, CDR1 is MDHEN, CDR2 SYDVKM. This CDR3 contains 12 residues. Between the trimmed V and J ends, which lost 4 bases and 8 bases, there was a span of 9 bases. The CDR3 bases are TGTGCCAGCAGTTCTCCCCTGAAGCCCCAGCATTTT. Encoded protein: CASSSPLKPQHF.

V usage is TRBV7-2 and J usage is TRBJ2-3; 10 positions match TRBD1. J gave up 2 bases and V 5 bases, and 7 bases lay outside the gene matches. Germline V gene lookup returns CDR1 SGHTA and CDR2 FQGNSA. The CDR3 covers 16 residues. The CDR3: CASSLAGTGVTDTQYF. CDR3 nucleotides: TGTGCCAGCAGCCTCGCTGGGACAGGGGTCACAGATACGCAGTATTTT.

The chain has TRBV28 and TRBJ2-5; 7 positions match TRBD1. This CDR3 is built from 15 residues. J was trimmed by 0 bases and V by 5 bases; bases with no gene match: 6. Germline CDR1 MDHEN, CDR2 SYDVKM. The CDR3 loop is CASSPGTEYQETQYF. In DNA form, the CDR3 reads TGTGCCAGCAGTCCAGGGACAGAGTACCAAGAGACCCAGTACTTC.

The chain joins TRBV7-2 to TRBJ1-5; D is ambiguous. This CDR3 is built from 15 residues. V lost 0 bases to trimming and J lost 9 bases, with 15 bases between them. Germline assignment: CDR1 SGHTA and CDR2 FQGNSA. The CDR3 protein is CASSLAKEILGPQHF. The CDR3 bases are TGTGCCAGCAGCTTAGCGAAGGAAATCCTAGGGCCCCAGCATTTT.

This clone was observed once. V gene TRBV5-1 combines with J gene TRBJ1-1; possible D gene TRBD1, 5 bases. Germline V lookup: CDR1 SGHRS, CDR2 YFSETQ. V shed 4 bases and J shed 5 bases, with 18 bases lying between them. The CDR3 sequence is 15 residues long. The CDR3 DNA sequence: TGCGCCAGCAGCGGGAGGGCAGGGCGGGGGACTGAAGCTTTCTTT. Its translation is CASSGRAGRGTEAFF.

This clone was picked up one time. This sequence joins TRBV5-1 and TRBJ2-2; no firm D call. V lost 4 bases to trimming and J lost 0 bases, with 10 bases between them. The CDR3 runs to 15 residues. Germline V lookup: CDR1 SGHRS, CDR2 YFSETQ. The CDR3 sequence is CASSPITPNTGELFF. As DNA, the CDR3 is TGCGCCAGCAGCCCTATTACCCCGAACACCGGGGAGCTGTTTTTT. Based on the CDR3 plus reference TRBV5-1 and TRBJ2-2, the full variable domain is KAGVTQTPRYLIKTRGQQVTLSCSPISGHRSVSWYQQTPGQGLQFLFEYFSETQRNKGNFPGRFSGRQFSNSRSEMNVSTLELGDSALYLCASSPITPNTGELFFGEGSRLTVL.

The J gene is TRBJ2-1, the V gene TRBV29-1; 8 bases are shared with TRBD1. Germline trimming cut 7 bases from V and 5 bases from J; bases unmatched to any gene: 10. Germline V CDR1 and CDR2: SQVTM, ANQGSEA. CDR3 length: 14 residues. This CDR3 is CSAQDGTGHNEQFF. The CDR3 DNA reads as TGCAGCGCCCAAGATGGGACAGGCCACAATGAGCAGTTCTTC.

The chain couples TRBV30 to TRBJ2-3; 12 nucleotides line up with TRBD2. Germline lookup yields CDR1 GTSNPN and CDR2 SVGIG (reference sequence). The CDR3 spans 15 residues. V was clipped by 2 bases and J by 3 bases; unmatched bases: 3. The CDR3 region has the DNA TGTGCCTGGAGTCTAGCGGGAGGGCGTACAGATACGCAGTATTTT. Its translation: CAWSLAGGRTDTQYF.